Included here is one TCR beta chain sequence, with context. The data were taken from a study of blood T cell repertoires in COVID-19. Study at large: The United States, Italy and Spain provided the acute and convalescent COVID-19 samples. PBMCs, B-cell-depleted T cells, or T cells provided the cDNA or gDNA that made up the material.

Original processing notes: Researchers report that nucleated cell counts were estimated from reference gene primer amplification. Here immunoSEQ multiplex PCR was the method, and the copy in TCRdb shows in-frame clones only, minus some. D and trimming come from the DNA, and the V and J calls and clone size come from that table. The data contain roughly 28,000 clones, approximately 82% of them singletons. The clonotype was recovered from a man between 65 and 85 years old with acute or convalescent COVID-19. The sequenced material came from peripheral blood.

In DNA, the CDR3 is TGTGCCAGCAGCCTCGGGACAGCCCGAAACGAGCAGTACTTC. Encoded protein: CASSLGTARNEQYF. V usage is TRBV3-1 (or the pseudogene TRBV3-2) and J usage is TRBJ2-7; 7 bases line up with TRBD1. The germline CDR1 and CDR2 sequences are LGHDT and YNNKEL (reference sequence). With V trimmed by 4 bases and J by 5 bases, 8 bases remained unmatched. This CDR3 is 14 amino acids long.